A single sample gave rise to the 27 T cell receptor beta chains below, sequenced in a study of cytomegalovirus exposure and HLA in healthy donors. The PCR had 60 Vbeta and 13 Jbeta primers. Sequencing was performed with immunoSEQ multiplex PCR; in TCRdb, only in-frame clones are kept and a portion is missing. The sample lists under 200,000 clones; 9.5% to 15% were seen once. The sample taken for sequencing was PBMCs. The receptors stem from a man aged 45 to 65 in good health and CMV-seropositive.

This clone was counted only a few times. The same CDR3 is also encoded by other DNA sequences in this sample. The gene calls are TRBV2 and TRBJ1-2; 8 nucleotides match TRBD1. Germline V gene data show CDR1 as SNHLY and CDR2 as FYNNEI. Trimming at V came to 5 bases and at J to 2 bases, leaving 4 bases not matched to a gene. The CDR3 runs to 14 residues. The CDR3 DNA sequence: TGTGCCAGCAGTACAGGGGGATCGAACTATGGCTACACCTTC. It codes for CASSTGGSNYGYTF.

This chain joins TRBV5-1 and TRBJ1-4; perhaps TRBD1 as D (6 bases). This CDR3 comprises 14 residues. From germline, CDR1 is SGHRS and CDR2 YFSETQ. Trimming pared 0 bases from V and 7 bases from J, leaving 10 bases between. The CDR3 nucleotides are TGCGCCAGCAGCTTGGGAACAGGGATTGAAAAACTGTTTTTT. It encodes CASSLGTGIEKLFF.

This chain joins TRBV28 and TRBJ1-2; D gene uncertain. Trimming left V 1 base short and J 2 bases short, with 5 bases between. The CDR3 loop spans 13 amino acids. Per the germline V gene, CDR1 is MDHEN and CDR2 is SYDVKM. This CDR3 is CASSLSGNYGYTF. The CDR3 coding sequence is TGTGCCAGCAGTTTATCCGGGAACTATGGCTACACCTTC.

This sequence joins TRBV7-8 and TRBJ1-2, with D tentatively TRBD1 (6 bases). V was shortened by 4 bases and J by 2 bases, with 11 bases between the two germline ends. The CDR3 is 14 amino acids. Germline CDR1 is SGHVS and CDR2 is FQNEAQ. CDR3 in DNA: TGTGCCAGCAGCTCGGGACATAAGAACTATGGCTACACCTTC. Residues: CASSSGHKNYGYTF.

This clone appeared once. The chain couples TRBV6-6 to TRBJ2-3, with a weak D call TRBD2 (6 bases). Deletions cut 6 bases from V and 4 bases from J, with 14 bases between. The CDR3 sequence is 14 residues long. Germline V gives CDR1 MNHNY, CDR2 SVGAGI (reference sequence). The CDR3 region has the DNA TGTGCCAGCAGCCTTATCCCGGGAGCAGATACGCAGTATTTT. Translation gives CASSLIPGADTQYF.

The V gene is TRBV7-6, the J gene TRBJ2-4, with D tentatively TRBD2 (5 bases). Germline V lookup: CDR1 SGHVS, CDR2 FNYEAQ. Trimming took 6 bases from V and 7 from J, leaving 16 bases between them. CDR3 size: 14 residues. CDR3: CASSPAAPLNIQYF. DNA for the CDR3: TGTGCCAGCAGTCCAGCGGCCCCCCTTAACATTCAGTACTTC.

This chain joins TRBV10-3 and TRBJ2-1, with 10 bases that match TRBD2. Germline lookup yields CDR1 ENHRY and CDR2 SYGVKD. The CDR3 loop spans 15 amino acids. V dropped 0 bases and J dropped 6; count of bases not matched to a gene: 2. The CDR3 is CAISESPSGGNEQFF. As DNA, the CDR3 is TGTGCCATCAGTGAGTCCCCTAGCGGGGGCAATGAGCAGTTCTTC.

The chain employs TRBV5-4 and TRBJ1-1; possibly TRBD1 for D (5 bases). Trimming removed 2 bases at V and 3 bases at J, with 11 bases between. CDR3 size: 14 residues. The germline CDR1 and CDR2 sequences are SGHNT and YYREEE (reference sequence). As DNA, the CDR3 is TGTGCCAGCAGCTTTGGGGGGTTTGACACTGAAGCTTTCTTT. It is translated as CASSFGGFDTEAFF.

This clone was found a few times. V is TRBV27 and J is TRBJ1-5, with D perhaps matching TRBD1 (6 bases). The length of the CDR3 is 15 residues. V shed 6 bases and J shed 0 bases, with 12 bases lying between them. Germline V gene data show CDR1 as MNHEY and CDR2 as SMNVEV (reference sequence). In DNA form, the CDR3 reads TGTGCCAGCAGGACCACAGGGCATAGCAATCAGCCCCAGCATTTT. Amino acid sequence: CASRTTGHSNQPQHF.

In this sample, this clone turned up a few times. The rearrangement links TRBV2 to TRBJ2-2; 9 nucleotides line up with TRBD1. Germline loops: CDR1 SNHLY, CDR2 FYNNEI. CDR3 size: 15 residues. The trim removed 6 bases at V and 2 bases at J, leaving 4 bases unmatched. CDR3 protein: CASRGTGRNTGELFF. The CDR3 coding sequence is TGTGCCAGCAGGGGGACAGGGCGAAACACCGGGGAGCTGTTTTTT.

CDR3: CASSLAGAPKGYTF. The CDR3 bases are TGCGCCAGCAGCTTGGCAGGGGCGCCTAAGGGCTACACCTTC. This sequence joins TRBV5-1 and TRBJ1-2, with a tentative D call TRBD1 (6 bases). Trimming took off 0 bases at V and 8 bases at J, with 14 bases between the two ends. This CDR3 spans 14 amino acids. Germline CDR1 reads SGHRS; CDR2 reads YFSETQ.

This clone was counted between two and nine times. The rearrangement joins TRBV2 to TRBJ1-5; 12 bases align to TRBD1. With 4 bases clipped from V and 6 bases from J, the junction kept 4 bases outside the gene matches. Germline V gives CDR1 SNHLY, CDR2 FYNNEI. The length of the CDR3 is 15 residues. CDR3: CASSAGQGALQPQHF. Written as DNA, the CDR3 is TGTGCCAGCAGTGCGGGACAGGGGGCTCTTCAGCCCCAGCATTTT.

This clone was counted between two and nine times. This chain uses TRBV7-2 with TRBJ2-5, with TRBD1 as a possible D gene (5 bases). Trimming removed 2 bases from V and 1 base from J, with 8 bases in between. The CDR3 consists of 14 residues. Germline V gene data show CDR1 as SGHTA and CDR2 as FQGNSA. In DNA, the CDR3 is TGTGCCAGCAGCTTAAACAGGTTCCAAGAGACCCAGTACTTC. This codes for CASSLNRFQETQYF. The variable domain in full, with the rest retrieved from reference TRBV7-2 and TRBJ2-5, is GAGVSQSPSNKVTEKGKDVELRCDPISGHTALYWYRQSLGQGLEFLIYFQGNSAPDKSGLPSDRFSAERTGGSVSTLTIQRTQQEDSAVYLCASSLNRFQETQYFGPGTRLLVL.

The table lists this clone with a few counts. The CDR3 DNA follows: TGTGCCAGCAGCTCTTTAGCGGGGGGGCCAACAGATACGCAGTATTTT. Protein product: CASSSLAGGPTDTQYF. The chain recombines TRBV9 with TRBJ2-3, with 11 bases matching TRBD2. The germline V gene encodes CDR1 SGDLS and CDR2 YYNGEE. This CDR3 is 16 amino acids long. Trimming removed 4 bases from V and 3 bases from J; junction bases left unmatched: 7.

The chain is built from TRBV2 and TRBJ1-6; no definite D call. With 4 bases removed from V and 5 bases from J, the gap between germline ends came to 12 bases. Germline CDR1 is SNHLY and CDR2 is FYNNEI. This CDR3 contains 15 residues. The CDR3 DNA reads as TGTGCCAGCAGTGTTGAGCAGGCCGATAATTCACCCCTCCACTTT. Amino acid sequence: CASSVEQADNSPLHF.

This clone has more than one count but fewer than ten. The rearrangement joins TRBV6-6 to TRBJ1-1, with a possible D match to TRBD1 (5 bases). This CDR3 comprises 14 residues. V dropped 7 bases and J dropped 5 bases, with 17 bases sitting between them. The germline gives CDR1 MNHNY, CDR2 SVGAGI (reference sequence). The CDR3 loop is CASTGGASRTEAFF. The CDR3 coding sequence is TGTGCCAGCACTGGAGGGGCCTCGAGAACTGAAGCTTTCTTT.

A few counts support this clone. In DNA, the CDR3 is TGCGCCAGCAGCTTTTCGGGACTCACAGATACGCAGTATTTT. This translates into CASSFSGLTDTQYF. This chain joins TRBV5-1 and TRBJ2-3; D possibly corresponds to TRBD2 (6 bases). CDR3 length equals 14 residues. V gave up 2 bases and J gave up 2 bases, with 9 bases separating them. CDR1 SGHRS and CDR2 YFSETQ come from the germline V gene.

V and J are TRBV5-6 and TRBJ1-1; D remains unclear. V gave up 0 bases and J gave up 6 bases, with 15 bases separating them. The CDR3 runs to 15 residues. Germline CDR1 is SGHDT and CDR2 is YYEEEE. Here the CDR3 DNA reads TGTGCCAGCAGCTTGGGAGGGAATTTGGTCGCTGAAGCTTTCTTT. It translates to CASSLGGNLVAEAFF.

The V gene is TRBV6-6, the J gene TRBJ2-7; D may be TRBD1 (6 bases). Trimming stripped 6 bases from V and 0 bases from J, with 15 bases between. The CDR3 consists of 15 residues. Germline V lookup: CDR1 MNHNY, CDR2 SVGAGI (reference sequence). The CDR3 spells CASRSGQPSSYEQYF. The DNA for the CDR3 is TGTGCCAGCAGATCTGGACAGCCTAGCTCCTACGAGCAGTACTTC.

The chain has TRBV7-2 and TRBJ1-1, with D possibly TRBD1 on 5 matching bases. Trimming cost V 2 bases and J 11 bases, with 12 bases left between them. CDR3 length equals 12 residues. From germline, CDR1 is SGHTA and CDR2 FQGNSA. The DNA for the CDR3 is TGTGCCAGCAGCTTAAGGGGACTGCCGGCTTTCTTT. This translates into CASSLRGLPAFF.

The V gene is TRBV11-2, the J gene TRBJ2-1; the D gene is possibly TRBD2 (6 bases). Trimming left V 6 bases short and J 6 bases short, with 9 bases between. The CDR3 runs to 12 residues. Germline assignment: CDR1 SGHAT and CDR2 FQNNGV. The CDR3 DNA reads as TGTGCCAGCAGGCTAGCGACCAATGAGCAGTTCTTC. Its protein is CASRLATNEQFF.

The genes are TRBV28 and TRBJ1-5; D call uncertain. Trimming took off 10 bases at V and 6 bases at J, with 4 bases between the two ends. Per germline, CDR1 MDHEN and CDR2 SYDVKM. This CDR3 is built from 9 residues. Here the CDR3 reads CAIGQPQHF. The CDR3, as DNA: TGTGCCATCGGTCAGCCCCAGCATTTT.

The chain has TRBV5-1 and TRBJ1-2; 8 nucleotides match TRBD1. Germline CDR1 and CDR2: SGHRS and YFSETQ. The CDR3 totals 14 residues. J lost 3 bases, V lost 4 bases, and 5 bases had no gene match. The CDR3 sequence: CASSPGQGHYGYTF. Here the CDR3 DNA reads TGCGCCAGCAGCCCTGGACAGGGACACTATGGCTACACCTTC. The full variable domain, in which reference TRBV5-1 and TRBJ1-2 provide the parts outside the CDR3, is KAGVTQTPRYLIKTRGQQVTLSCSPISGHRSVSWYQQTPGQGLQFLFEYFSETQRNKGNFPGRFSGRQFSNSRSEMNVSTLELGDSALYLCASSPGQGHYGYTFGSGTRLTVV.

The chain joins TRBV27 to TRBJ1-1; no definite D call. CDR3 length equals 12 residues. V dropped 6 bases and J dropped 4 bases, with 9 bases sitting between them. Germline CDR1 MNHEY, CDR2 SMNVEV (reference sequence). As DNA, the CDR3 is TGTGCCAGCAGCTCGTTCGGCACTGAAGCTTTCTTT. This codes for CASSSFGTEAFF.

In this sample, this clone turned up once. This chain uses TRBV7-2 with TRBJ2-1, with D perhaps matching TRBD1 (5 bases). This CDR3 is 16 amino acids long. CDR1 is SGHTA, CDR2 FQGNSA, per germline. The germline V and J ends were trimmed by 2 bases and 3 bases, with 14 bases remaining between them. The chain's CDR3 is CASSLSGPLNYNEQFF. CDR3 nucleotides: TGTGCCAGCAGCTTATCAGGGCCCCTGAACTACAATGAGCAGTTCTTC.

The rearrangement joins TRBV12-5 to TRBJ1-1; a weak D match, TRBD1 (5 bases). The CDR3 is 12 residues long. V was shortened by 6 bases and J by 3 bases, with 8 bases between the two germline ends. Germline loops: CDR1 LGHNT, CDR2 FRNRAP. The CDR3 coding sequence is TGTGCTAGTGGCTGGGGCGACACTGAAGCTTTCTTT. This encodes CASGWGDTEAFF.

This clone has more than one count but fewer than ten. This sequence joins TRBV19 and TRBJ1-2; the match to TRBD1 covers 7 bases. The CDR3 extends over 17 amino acids. Trimming cost V 6 bases and J 4 bases; bases outside gene matches: 17. CDR1 is LNHDA and CDR2 is SQIVND in the germline V gene (reference sequence). As DNA, the CDR3 is TGTGCCAGTAGCGCTTCCCTCACTGCAGGGGGTATCTATGGCTACACCTTC. The encoded protein is CASSASLTAGGIYGYTF.